These T cell receptor beta chains were read from a single sample in a study of T cell repertoires in cytomegalovirus infection. For these TCRs, the target antigens are not known. From the reads, TCRdb called clonotypes with MiXCR, one entry per CDR3 protein. Of 800,000 to 950,000 distinct CDR3 sequences detected, 30% to 35% appear once; the ten largest clones hold 9.5% to 15%. This specimen consisted of cultured CD8+ T cells from PBMCs, obtained from culture after CMV antigen stimulation. These receptors were collected from a human donor in good health (CMV status not recorded). Some clones in this sample may be carry-over from other donors' samples. CDR3s include the opening cysteine and the closing phenylalanine or tryptophan. The order of the fields is D gene, clone size, J gene, V gene, CDR3 protein, CDR3 DNA. A D gene is named only where the DNA matches it firmly. Some rows mark clone size as missing; the rest say once, few, many or name a class of expanded clone.

NA	few	TRBJ2-2	TRBV27	CASSFIDTGELFF	TGTGCCAGCAGTTTTATCGACACCGGGGAGCTGTTTTTT
TRBD1	NA	TRBJ2-4	TRBV3-1	CASSGSGGSTKNIQYF	TGTGCCAGCAGTGGATCAGGGGGATCGACCAAAAACATTCAGTACTTC
NA	NA	TRBJ1-1	TRBV19	CASSPGYSTEAFF	TGTGCCAGTTCGCCGGGGTATAGCACTGAAGCTTTCTTT
NA	NA	TRBJ1-1	TRBV15	CATSRDSFEAFF	TGTGCCACCAGCAGAGATTCATTTGAAGCTTTCTTT
NA	many	TRBJ1-5	TRBV6-1	CASILGVSNQPQHF	TGTGCCAGCATCCTGGGGGTTAGCAATCAGCCCCAGCATTTT
NA	NA	TRBJ1-5	TRBV7-6	CASSLDPGDQPQHF	TGTGCCAGCAGCTTAGATCCAGGGGATCAGCCCCAGCATTTT
NA	NA	TRBJ1-2	TRBV19	CASGPTNNYGYTF	TGTGCCAGTGGTCCTACAAACAACTATGGCTACACCTTC
NA	few	TRBJ2-7	TRBV5-1	CASCADIGSYEQYF	TGCGCCAGCTGCGCCGACATAGGGTCGTACGAGCAGTACTTC
NA	few	TRBJ2-5	TRBV7-9	CASSPREEEETQYF	TGTGCCAGCAGCCCCAGGGAGGAGGAAGAGACCCAGTACTTC
NA	NA	TRBJ2-2	TRBV15	CATSVDYGNTGELFF	TGTGCCACCAGCGTGGACTATGGGAACACCGGGGAGCTGTTTTTT
NA	NA	TRBJ2-6	TRBV19	CASSRPPGGLGPSVANVLTF	TGTGCCAGTAGTAGACCTCCGGGTGGTCTTGGGCCTTCTGTGGCCAACGTCCTGACTTTC
NA	NA	TRBJ1-6	TRBV20-1	CSARGSGRKDSPLHF	TGCAGTGCTAGAGGGTCAGGGAGAAAGGATTCACCCCTCCACTTT
NA	NA	TRBJ2-5	TRBV7-6	CASRVATTNGTQYF	TGTGCCAGCAGGGTCGCTACAACGAATGGGACCCAGTACTTC
NA	many	TRBJ1-1	TRBV5-4	CASREGTEAFF	TGTGCCAGCAGGGAAGGGACTGAAGCTTTCTTT
NA	many	TRBJ1-1	TRBV6-1	CASTPNTEAFF	TGTGCCAGCACCCCGAACACTGAAGCTTTCTTT